Below, one T cell receptor (beta chain) is given with its context. Its antigen is unknown. The CDR3 extends over 16 amino acids. Unmatched junction bases numbered 5, after V lost 4 bases and J lost 1 base. Germline lookup yields CDR1 SGHNT and CDR2 YENEEA. This sample is part of a study of radiation and T cells in renal cell carcinoma. Study-level findings and limits: Without pretreatment biopsies, baseline tumor clonotype presence was undetermined. In blood, top tumor clones expanded by 2 weeks, shrinking by 4.

Time point specified: baseline pretreatment blood. As for treatment: 15 Gy SBRT to primary tumor, nephrectomy 4 weeks later. Serial blood draws occurred at baseline and 2 and 4 weeks post-SBRT. This renal cell carcinoma was of the clear cell type. Profiling relied on immunoSEQ multiplex PCR, and the TCRdb table lists in-frame clones only, not all of them. The sample includes roughly 100,000 clones, 65% to 85% of them seen just once. J is TRBJ2-3 and V is TRBV11-3; 10 bases are shared with TRBD1. The source was blood, collected from a patient whose treatment included radiotherapy and nephrectomy. The TCR was taken from a man between 60 and 75 years old with renal cell carcinoma. The CDR3 loop reads CASSSSGTGGTDTQYF. DNA of the CDR3: TGTGCCAGCAGCTCTTCCGGGACAGGGGGCACAGATACGCAGTATTTT.